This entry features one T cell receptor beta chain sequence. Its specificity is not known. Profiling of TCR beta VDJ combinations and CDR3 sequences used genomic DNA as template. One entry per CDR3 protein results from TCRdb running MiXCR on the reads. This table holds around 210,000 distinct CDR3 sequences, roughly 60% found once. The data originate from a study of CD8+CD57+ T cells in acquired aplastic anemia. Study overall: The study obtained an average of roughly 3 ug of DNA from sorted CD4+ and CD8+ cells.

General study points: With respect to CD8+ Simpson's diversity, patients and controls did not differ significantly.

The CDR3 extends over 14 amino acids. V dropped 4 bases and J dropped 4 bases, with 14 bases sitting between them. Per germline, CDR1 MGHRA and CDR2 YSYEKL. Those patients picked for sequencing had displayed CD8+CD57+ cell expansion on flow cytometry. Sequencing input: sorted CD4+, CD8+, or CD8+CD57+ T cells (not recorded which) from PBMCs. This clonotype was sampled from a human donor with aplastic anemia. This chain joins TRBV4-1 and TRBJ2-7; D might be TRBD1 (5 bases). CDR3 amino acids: CASSLSGQEYEQYF. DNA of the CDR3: TGCGCCAGCAGCCTCTCAGGACAAGAGTACGAGCAGTACTTC.